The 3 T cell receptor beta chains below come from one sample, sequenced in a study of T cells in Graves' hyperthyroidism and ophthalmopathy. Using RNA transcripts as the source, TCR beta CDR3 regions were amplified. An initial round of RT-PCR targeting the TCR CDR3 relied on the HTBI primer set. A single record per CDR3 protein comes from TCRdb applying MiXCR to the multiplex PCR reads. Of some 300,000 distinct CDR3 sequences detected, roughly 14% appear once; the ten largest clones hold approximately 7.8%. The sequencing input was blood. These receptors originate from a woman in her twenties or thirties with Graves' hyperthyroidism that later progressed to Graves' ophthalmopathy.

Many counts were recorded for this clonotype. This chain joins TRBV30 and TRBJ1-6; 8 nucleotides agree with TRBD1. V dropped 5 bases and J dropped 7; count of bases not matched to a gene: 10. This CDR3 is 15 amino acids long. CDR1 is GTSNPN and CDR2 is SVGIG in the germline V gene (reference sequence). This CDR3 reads CAWLSRDRMNSPLHF. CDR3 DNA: TGTGCCTGGCTCAGCAGGGACAGGATGAATTCACCCCTCCACTTT.

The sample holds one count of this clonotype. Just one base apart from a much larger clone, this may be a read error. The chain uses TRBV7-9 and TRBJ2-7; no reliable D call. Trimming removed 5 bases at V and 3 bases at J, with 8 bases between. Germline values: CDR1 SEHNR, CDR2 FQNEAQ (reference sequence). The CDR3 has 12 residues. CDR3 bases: TGTGCCAGCAGCGGCGGTTTCTACGAGCAGTACTTC. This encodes CASSGGFYEQYF.

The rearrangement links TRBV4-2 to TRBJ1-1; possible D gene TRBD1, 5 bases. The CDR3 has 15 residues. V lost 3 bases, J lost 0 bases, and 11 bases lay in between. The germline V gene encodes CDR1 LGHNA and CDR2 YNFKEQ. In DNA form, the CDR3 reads TGTGCCAGCAGCCAGAGGGGAGGGGTGAACACTGAAGCTTTCTTT. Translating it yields CASSQRGGVNTEAFF.